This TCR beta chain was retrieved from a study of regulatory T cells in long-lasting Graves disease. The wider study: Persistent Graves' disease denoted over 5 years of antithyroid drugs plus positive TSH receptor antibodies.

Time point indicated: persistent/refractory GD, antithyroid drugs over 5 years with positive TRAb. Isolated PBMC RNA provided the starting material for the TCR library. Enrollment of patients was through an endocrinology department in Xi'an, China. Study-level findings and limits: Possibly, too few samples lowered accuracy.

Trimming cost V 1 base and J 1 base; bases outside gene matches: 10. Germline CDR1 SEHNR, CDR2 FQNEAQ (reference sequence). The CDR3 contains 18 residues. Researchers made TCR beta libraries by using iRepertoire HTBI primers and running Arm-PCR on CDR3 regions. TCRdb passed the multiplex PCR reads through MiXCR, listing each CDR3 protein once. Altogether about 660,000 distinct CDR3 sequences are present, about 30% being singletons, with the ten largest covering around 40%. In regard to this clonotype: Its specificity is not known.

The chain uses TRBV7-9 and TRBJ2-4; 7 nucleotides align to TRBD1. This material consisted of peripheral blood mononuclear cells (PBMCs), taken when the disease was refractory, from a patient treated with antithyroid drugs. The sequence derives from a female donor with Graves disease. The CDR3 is CASSLGVGQTGAKNIQYF. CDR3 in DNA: TGTGCCAGCAGCTTAGGCGTTGGACAGACAGGGGCCAAAAACATTCAGTACTTC.